This is a list of T cell receptor beta chains from one sample in a study of Graves' ophthalmopathy and Graves' hyperthyroidism. TCRdb reprocessed the multiplex PCR reads with MiXCR, giving one entry per CDR3 protein. Here the sample spans about 1.2 million distinct CDR3 sequences, about 35% being singletons. Sequenced: peripheral blood or thyroid tissue (not recorded which). These TCRs come from an adult man with Graves' hyperthyroidism. Each CDR3 is given with its conserved first and last residue.

cdr3_length	j_call	v_call	cdr3_aa
17	TRBJ2-2	TRBV6-5	CASSSPGPNTNTGELFF
14	TRBJ1-2	TRBV7-6	CASSLGQGARWYTF
18	TRBJ2-7	TRBV5-1	CASSFTTSGGDLGGEQYF
14	TRBJ1-5	TRBV29-1	CSVGTGGFNQPQHF
14	TRBJ2-7	TRBV7-6	CASSPGISSYEQYF
15	TRBJ2-5	TRBV12-3/TRBV12-4	CASRNRDSGIETQYF
10	TRBJ1-6	TRBV7-3	CASSLNRDHF
16	TRBJ2-7	TRBV5-4	CASSMGGTSKTYEQYF
15	TRBJ2-7	TRBV2	CASSLEVGGPYEQYF
15	.	TRBV7-2	CASSLVGTSGNEQFF
14	TRBJ2-7	TRBV7-9	CASSPGDSSYEQYF
13	TRBJ2-7	TRBV2	CASSLSGEIEQYF
10	TRBJ1-1	TRBV29-1	CSVEHVGAFF
14	TRBJ2-5	TRBV10-1	CASSAGHGKETQYF
17	TRBJ1-3	TRBV7-2	CASSERHSFSSGNTIYF
15	TRBJ1-5	TRBV4-2	CASSQEAGHNQPQHF
15	TRBJ2-7	TRBV10-3	CASSGLVGATYEQYF
15	TRBJ2-7	TRBV7-9	CASSYGTSGTYEQYF
12	TRBJ2-7	TRBV20-1	CSARGQGFEQYF
17	TRBJ2-5	TRBV4-3	CASSQGQGQTSQETQYF
12	TRBJ1-5	TRBV2	CASSQTPGPQHF
15	TRBJ2-7	TRBV6-2/TRBV6-3	CASSSAPVGKYEQYF